This TCR beta chain was found in a study of cytomegalovirus exposure and HLA in healthy donors. This clone was seen only once. As yet, its antigen is unknown. Study-level points and caveats: V- and J-gene trimming in TCR beta was tied to a missense DCLRE1C variant by an analysis performed later. Owing to their indistinguishability, certain V segments, notably TRBV6-2 and TRBV6-3, were excluded. Evidence from a later analysis indicated that most CMV-associated TCR beta chains looked HLA-restricted.

Trimming shortened V by 2 bases and J by 8 bases, and 7 bases separated the two germline ends. The germline gives CDR1 SGHRS, CDR2 YFSETQ. CDR3 length: 12 amino acids. The PCR used 60 Vbeta and 13 Jbeta primers. Under the authors' procedure: An analysis performed later counted roughly 80 million unique TCR beta chains (roughly 11 million of them shared). The assay was immunoSEQ multiplex PCR, and TCRdb's table has in-frame clones only and misses some. V, J and clone size were drawn from that table, and D and trimming were deduced from the DNA. Of some 160,000 clones listed, 60% to 85% are singletons. This clonotype originated in a middle-aged woman in good health and CMV-seropositive. Sequences were obtained from PBMCs. V gene TRBV5-1 combines with J gene TRBJ1-4; D unclear. The CDR3 coding sequence is TGCGCCAGCAGCTTCGAGGGCGAAAAACTGTTTTTT. This translates into CASSFEGEKLFF.